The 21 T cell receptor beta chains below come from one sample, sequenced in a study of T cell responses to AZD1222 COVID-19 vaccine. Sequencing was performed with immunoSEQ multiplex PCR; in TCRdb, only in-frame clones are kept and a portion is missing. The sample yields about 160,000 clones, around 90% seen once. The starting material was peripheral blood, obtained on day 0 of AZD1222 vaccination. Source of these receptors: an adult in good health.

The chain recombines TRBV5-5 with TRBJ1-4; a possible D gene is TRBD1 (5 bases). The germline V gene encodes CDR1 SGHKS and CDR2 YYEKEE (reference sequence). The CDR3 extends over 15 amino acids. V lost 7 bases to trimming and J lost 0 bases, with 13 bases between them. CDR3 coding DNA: TGTGCCAGCGGAGGGTGGGACGCAACTAATGAAAAACTGTTTTTT. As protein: CASGGWDATNEKLFF.

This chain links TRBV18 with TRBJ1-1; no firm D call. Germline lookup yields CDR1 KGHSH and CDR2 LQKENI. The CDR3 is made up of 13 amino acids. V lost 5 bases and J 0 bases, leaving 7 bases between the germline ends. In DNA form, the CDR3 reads TGTGCCAGCTCAGAAGCTATGAACACTGAAGCTTTCTTT. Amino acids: CASSEAMNTEAFF.

The CDR3 loop reads CASSLAGEVHEQFF. CDR3 in DNA: TGTGCCAGCTCACTAGCGGGAGAAGTACATGAGCAGTTCTTC. The chain employs TRBV18 and TRBJ2-1, with TRBD2 matching over 9 bases. CDR3 size: 14 residues. The V gene end was trimmed by 4 bases and the J gene end by 8 bases; junction bases not matched to a gene: 6. CDR1 is KGHSH and CDR2 is LQKENI in the germline V gene.

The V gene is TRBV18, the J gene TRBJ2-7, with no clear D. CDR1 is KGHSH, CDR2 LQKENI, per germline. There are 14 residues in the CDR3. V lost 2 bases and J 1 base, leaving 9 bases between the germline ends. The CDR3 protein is CASSPIHPSYEQYF. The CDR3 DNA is TGTGCCAGCTCACCAATCCACCCTTCCTACGAGCAGTACTTC.

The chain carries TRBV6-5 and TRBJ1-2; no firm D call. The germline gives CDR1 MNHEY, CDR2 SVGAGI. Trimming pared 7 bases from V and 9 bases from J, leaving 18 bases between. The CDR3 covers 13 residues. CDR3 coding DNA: TGTGCCAGCACTCCCGCCAGTAGGGCAAGCTACACCTTC. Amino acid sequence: CASTPASRASYTF.

For the CDR3, the DNA is TGCGCCAGCAGTGACAGGCCGGATGGTGAAAAACTGTTTTTT. This codes for CASSDRPDGEKLFF. V usage is TRBV10-2 and J usage is TRBJ1-4; D remains unclear. Looked up from germline, CDR1 is WSHSY and CDR2 is SAAADI. With 3 bases removed from V and 7 bases from J, the gap between germline ends came to 12 bases. The CDR3 spans 14 residues.

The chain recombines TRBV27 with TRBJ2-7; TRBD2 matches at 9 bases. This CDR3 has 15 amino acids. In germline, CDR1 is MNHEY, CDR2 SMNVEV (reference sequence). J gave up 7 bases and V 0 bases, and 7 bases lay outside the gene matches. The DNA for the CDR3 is TGTGCCAGCAGTTTATCCGGGACTAGCCGTCAGGAGCAGTACTTC. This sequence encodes CASSLSGTSRQEQYF.

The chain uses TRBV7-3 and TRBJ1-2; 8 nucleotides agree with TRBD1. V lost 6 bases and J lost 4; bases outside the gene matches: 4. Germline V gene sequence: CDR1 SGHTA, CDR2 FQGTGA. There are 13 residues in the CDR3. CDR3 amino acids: CASSQDRVYGYTF. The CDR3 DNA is TGTGCCAGCAGTCAGGACAGGGTCTATGGCTACACCTTC.

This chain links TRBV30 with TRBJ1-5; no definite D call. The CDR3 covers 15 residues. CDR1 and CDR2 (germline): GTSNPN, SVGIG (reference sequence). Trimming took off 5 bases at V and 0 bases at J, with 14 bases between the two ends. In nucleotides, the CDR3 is TGTGCCTGGTCCGACAATCGTTTTAGCAATCAGCCCCAGCATTTT. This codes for CAWSDNRFSNQPQHF.

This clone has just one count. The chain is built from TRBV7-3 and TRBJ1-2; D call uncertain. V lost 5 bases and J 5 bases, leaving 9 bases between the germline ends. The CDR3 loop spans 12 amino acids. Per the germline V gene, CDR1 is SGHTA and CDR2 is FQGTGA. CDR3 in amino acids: CASSMTSYGYTF. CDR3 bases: TGTGCCAGCAGCATGACGTCTTATGGCTACACCTTC.

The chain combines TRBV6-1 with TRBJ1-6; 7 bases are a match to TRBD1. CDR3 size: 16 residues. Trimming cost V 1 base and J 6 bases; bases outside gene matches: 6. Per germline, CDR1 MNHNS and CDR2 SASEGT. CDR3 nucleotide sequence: TGTGCCAGCAGTGAAGTCGACAGGGACGCTAATTCACCCCTCCACTTT. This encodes CASSEVDRDANSPLHF.

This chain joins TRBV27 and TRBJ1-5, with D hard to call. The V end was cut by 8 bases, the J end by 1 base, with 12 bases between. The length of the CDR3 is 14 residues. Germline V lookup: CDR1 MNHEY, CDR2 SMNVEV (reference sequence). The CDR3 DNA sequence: TGTGCCAGCCGGGCGGTTTTGAGCAATCAGCCCCAGCATTTT. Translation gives CASRAVLSNQPQHF.

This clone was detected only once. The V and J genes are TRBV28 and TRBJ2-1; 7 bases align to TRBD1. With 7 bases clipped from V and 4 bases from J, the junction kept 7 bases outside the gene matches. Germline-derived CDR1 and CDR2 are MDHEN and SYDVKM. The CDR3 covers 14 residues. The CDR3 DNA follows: TGTGCCAGCACAGGCCCACAGGGGTACAATGAGCAGTTCTTC. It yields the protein CASTGPQGYNEQFF.

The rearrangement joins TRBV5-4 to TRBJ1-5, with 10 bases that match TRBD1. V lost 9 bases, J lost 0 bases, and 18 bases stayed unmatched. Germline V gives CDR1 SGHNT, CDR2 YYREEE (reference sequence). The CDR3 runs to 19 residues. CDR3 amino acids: CAISHTRGQGLISNQPQHF. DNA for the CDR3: TGTGCCATCTCACACACCCGGGGACAGGGGTTGATTAGCAATCAGCCCCAGCATTTT.

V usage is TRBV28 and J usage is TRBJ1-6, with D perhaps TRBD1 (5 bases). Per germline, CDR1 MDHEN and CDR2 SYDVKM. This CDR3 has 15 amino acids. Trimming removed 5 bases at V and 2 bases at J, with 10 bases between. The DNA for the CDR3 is TGTGCCAGCAGTCAATCGACAGCCTATAATTCACCCCTCCACTTT. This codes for CASSQSTAYNSPLHF.

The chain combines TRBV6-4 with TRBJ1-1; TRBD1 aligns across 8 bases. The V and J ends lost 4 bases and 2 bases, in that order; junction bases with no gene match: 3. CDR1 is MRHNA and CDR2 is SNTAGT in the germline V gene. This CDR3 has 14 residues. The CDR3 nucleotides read TGTGCCAGCAGTGCTGGACAGGGAAACACTGAAGCTTTCTTT. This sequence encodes CASSAGQGNTEAFF.

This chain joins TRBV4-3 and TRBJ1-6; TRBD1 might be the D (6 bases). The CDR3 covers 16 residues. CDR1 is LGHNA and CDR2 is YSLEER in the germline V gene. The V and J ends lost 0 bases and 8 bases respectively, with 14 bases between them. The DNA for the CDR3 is TGCGCCAGCAGCCAAGAAGTAGGGGGTAGCCATTCACCCCTCCACTTT. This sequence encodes CASSQEVGGSHSPLHF.

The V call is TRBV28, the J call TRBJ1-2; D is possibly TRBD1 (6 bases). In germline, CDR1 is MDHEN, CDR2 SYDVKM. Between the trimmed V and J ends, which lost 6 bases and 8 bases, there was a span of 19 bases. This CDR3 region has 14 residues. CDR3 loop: CASRYADNRDGYTF. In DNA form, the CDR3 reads TGTGCCAGCAGATACGCCGACAACAGGGACGGCTACACCTTC.

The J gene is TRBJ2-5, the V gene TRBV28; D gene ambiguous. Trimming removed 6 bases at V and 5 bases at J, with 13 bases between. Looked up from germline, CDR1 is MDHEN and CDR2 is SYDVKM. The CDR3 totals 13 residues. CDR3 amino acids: CASSNRIAETQYF. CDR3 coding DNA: TGTGCCAGCAGCAACCGGATTGCGGAGACCCAGTACTTC.

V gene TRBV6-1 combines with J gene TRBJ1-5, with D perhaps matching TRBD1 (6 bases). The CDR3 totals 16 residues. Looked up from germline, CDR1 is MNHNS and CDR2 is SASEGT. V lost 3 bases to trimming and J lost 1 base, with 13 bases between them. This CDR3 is CASSENGQPSNQPQHF. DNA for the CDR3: TGTGCCAGCAGTGAGAATGGACAGCCAAGCAATCAGCCCCAGCATTTT.

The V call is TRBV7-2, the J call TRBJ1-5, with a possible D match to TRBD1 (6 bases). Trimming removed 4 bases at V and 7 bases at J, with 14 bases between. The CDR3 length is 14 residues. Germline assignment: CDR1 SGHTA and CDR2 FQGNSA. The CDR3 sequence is CASSSGGQGQPQHF. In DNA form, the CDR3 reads TGTGCCAGCAGCTCCGGGGGGCAGGGCCAGCCCCAGCATTTT.